The rows below give T cell receptor beta chains drawn from one sample of a study of blood T cell repertoires in COVID-19. Some clones are missing from TCRdb's copy, which holds only in-frame ones; the method was immunoSEQ multiplex PCR. The repertoire holds 200,000 to 250,000 clones, with approximately 86% as singletons. Sequences were obtained from PBMCs or T cells enriched from blood (not recorded which). The receptors shown here come from a young woman who had been exposed to COVID-19. CDR3s include the opening cysteine and the closing phenylalanine or tryptophan. The order of the fields is CDR3 protein, CDR3 DNA, clone size, D gene, J gene, V gene. D genes are given only for firm matches. Clone size is stated in some rows and not others, as once, few, many or a class when expanded.

CDR3: CASGKDSSYNEQFF; DNA: TGTGCTAGTGGGAAGGACAGCTCCTACAATGAGCAGTTCTTC; size: NA; D: NA; J: TRBJ2-1; V: TRBV12-5
CDR3: CASSLSGGGYGYTF; DNA: TGTGCCAGCAGTTTATCAGGGGGGGGCTATGGCTACACCTTC; size: NA; D: NA; J: TRBJ1-2; V: TRBV27
CDR3: CASSPTGPNTEAFF; DNA: TGTGCCAGCAGCCCAACAGGCCCGAACACTGAAGCTTTCTTT; size: NA; D: NA; J: TRBJ1-1; V: TRBV9
CDR3: CASSPRGRSSTDTQYF; DNA: TGTGCCAGCAGCCCAAGAGGCCGGTCTAGCACAGATACGCAGTATTTT; size: NA; D: NA; J: TRBJ2-3; V: TRBV7-2
CDR3: CASTGGALSNQPQHF; DNA: TGCGCCAGCACAGGGGGCGCGTTGAGCAATCAGCCCCAGCATTTT; size: NA; D: TRBD1; J: TRBJ1-5; V: TRBV10-1
CDR3: CAWSVTEYGYTF; DNA: TGTGCCTGGAGTGTTACAGAGTATGGCTACACCTTC; size: NA; D: NA; J: TRBJ1-2; V: TRBV30
CDR3: CASSSAGGTGELFF; DNA: TGCGCCAGCAGCTCCGCGGGAGGCACCGGGGAGCTGTTTTTT; size: NA; D: TRBD2; J: TRBJ2-2; V: TRBV5-1
CDR3: CASGPGQGYTDTQYF; DNA: TGTGCCAGCGGTCCGGGACAGGGGTACACAGATACGCAGTATTTT; size: NA; D: TRBD1; J: TRBJ2-3; V: TRBV27
CDR3: CASSCCPGLAGYEQYF; DNA: TGCGCCAGCAGCTGCTGCCCGGGACTAGCGGGTTACGAGCAGTACTTC; size: NA; D: TRBD2; J: TRBJ2-7; V: TRBV5-1
CDR3: CASSDPRSTDTQYF; DNA: TGTGCCAGCAGCGACCCCAGGAGCACAGATACGCAGTATTTT; size: NA; D: NA; J: TRBJ2-3; V: TRBV11-2
CDR3: CASRYRDYIYYEQYF; DNA: TGTGCCAGCAGATACCGGGACTACATATACTACGAGCAGTACTTC; size: NA; D: TRBD2; J: TRBJ2-7; V: TRBV5-8
CDR3: CSAGSTGEDGYTF; DNA: TGCAGCGCCGGATCGACAGGGGAAGATGGCTACACCTTC; size: few; D: TRBD1; J: TRBJ1-2; V: TRBV29-1
CDR3: CASSPPGTGANTYEQYF; DNA: TGTGCCAGCTCACCTCCCGGGACAGGGGCGAACACCTACGAGCAGTACTTC; size: NA; D: TRBD1; J: TRBJ2-7; V: TRBV18
CDR3: CATSRDPGWQGNTIYF; DNA: TGTGCCACCAGCAGAGATCCGGGGTGGCAGGGAAACACCATATATTTT; size: NA; D: NA; J: TRBJ1-3; V: TRBV15
CDR3: CATTGALYNSPLHF; DNA: TGTGCCACGACAGGGGCTCTGTATAATTCACCCCTCCACTTT; size: NA; D: TRBD1; J: TRBJ1-6; V: TRBV6-5
CDR3: CASRSGGVGNTIYF; DNA: TGTGCCAGCAGATCAGGGGGCGTTGGAAACACCATATATTTT; size: NA; D: TRBD1; J: TRBJ1-3; V: TRBV27
CDR3: CASSLAARGGQDEQYF; DNA: TGTGCCAGCAGCTTAGCGGCCAGGGGCGGACAAGACGAGCAGTACTTC; size: many; D: NA; J: TRBJ2-7; V: TRBV7-9
CDR3: CATSPAVDTQYF; DNA: TGTGCCACCAGCCCCGCGGTGGATACGCAGTATTTT; size: NA; D: NA; J: TRBJ2-3; V: TRBV15
CDR3: CASSAPAGGNNSPLHF; DNA: TGTGCCAGCAGCGCCCCGGCAGGGGGCAATAATTCACCCCTCCACTTT; size: NA; D: TRBD1; J: TRBJ1-6; V: TRBV9
CDR3: CASSQDEGYTF; DNA: TGTGCCAGCAGCCAAGATGAGGGCTACACCTTC; size: NA; D: NA; J: TRBJ1-2; V: TRBV4-2
CDR3: CASTYRFCGYTF; DNA: TGTGCCAGCACCTACAGGTTTTGTGGCTACACCTTC; size: NA; D: NA; J: TRBJ1-2; V: TRBV27
CDR3: CASSFSPGSYGYTF; DNA: TGTGCCAGCAGTTTCTCCCCGGGAAGCTATGGCTACACCTTC; size: NA; D: NA; J: TRBJ1-2; V: TRBV27
CDR3: CASSAEMGYGYTF; DNA: TGTGCCAGCAGCGCGGAAATGGGCTATGGCTACACCTTC; size: NA; D: NA; J: TRBJ1-2; V: TRBV14
CDR3: CASSKVLLTGGGYTF; DNA: TGTGCCAGCAGCAAAGTTCTGCTGACAGGGGGTGGCTACACCTTC; size: NA; D: NA; J: TRBJ1-2; V: TRBV21-1
CDR3: CASTGGRGTGELFF; DNA: TGTGCCAGCACGGGGGGCAGGGGCACCGGGGAGCTGTTTTTT; size: NA; D: NA; J: TRBJ2-2; V: TRBV11-2
CDR3: CASSVGLSGNTIYF; DNA: TGTGCCAGCAGCGTAGGGCTGTCTGGAAACACCATATATTTT; size: NA; D: NA; J: TRBJ1-3; V: TRBV9
CDR3: CASSPGTGSMNTEAFF; DNA: TGCGCCAGCAGCCCCGGGACAGGGTCCATGAACACTGAAGCTTTCTTT; size: few; D: TRBD1; J: TRBJ1-1; V: TRBV5-1
CDR3: CASRAGSDTQYF; DNA: TGTGCCAGCAGGGCAGGGTCAGATACGCAGTATTTT; size: NA; D: NA; J: TRBJ2-3; V: TRBV27
CDR3: CAWSSGGGTDTQYF; DNA: TGTGCCTGGAGTAGTGGGGGGGGCACAGATACGCAGTATTTT; size: NA; D: TRBD2; J: TRBJ2-3; V: TRBV30
CDR3: CASSQQPTGHGYTF; DNA: TGTGCCAGCAGCCAACAGCCCACAGGCCATGGCTACACCTTC; size: once; D: NA; J: TRBJ1-2; V: TRBV6-5
CDR3: CASSLYPGREQYF; DNA: TGTGCCAGTAGTTTATATCCGGGGAGGGAGCAGTACTTC; size: NA; D: NA; J: TRBJ2-7; V: TRBV19
CDR3: CASSLVDTRREAFF; DNA: TGTGCCAGCAGCTTAGTTGACACCCGGCGTGAAGCTTTCTTT; size: NA; D: NA; J: TRBJ1-1; V: TRBV7-2
CDR3: CASSPHSTGYTF; DNA: TGCGCCAGCAGCCCCCACTCGACAGGCTACACCTTC; size: NA; D: NA; J: TRBJ1-2; V: TRBV5-1
CDR3: CASSFGSSYEQYF; DNA: TGTGCCAGCAGCTTCGGGAGCTCCTACGAGCAGTACTTC; size: NA; D: NA; J: TRBJ2-7; V: TRBV7-9
CDR3: CASGDSSKLRSSGNTIYF; DNA: TGTGCCAGTGGGGACAGCTCGAAACTTCGGAGCTCTGGAAACACCATATATTTT; size: NA; D: TRBD1; J: TRBJ1-3; V: TRBV19
CDR3: CASIIGGATEAFF; DNA: TGTGCCAGCATTATAGGGGGCGCAACCGAAGCTTTCTTT; size: NA; D: TRBD1; J: TRBJ1-1; V: TRBV2
CDR3: CASVNRMRNSPLHF; DNA: TGTGCCAGTGTAAACAGGATGCGGAATTCACCCCTCCACTTT; size: NA; D: NA; J: TRBJ1-6; V: TRBV19
CDR3: CASNPNRAESYNEQFF; DNA: TGTGCCAGCAACCCAAACAGAGCTGAATCCTACAATGAGCAGTTCTTC; size: NA; D: NA; J: TRBJ2-1; V: TRBV7-2
CDR3: CASSNPGQIPDTQYF; DNA: TGTGCCAGCAGCAATCCGGGACAGATACCTGATACGCAGTATTTT; size: NA; D: TRBD1; J: TRBJ2-3; V: TRBV2
CDR3: CSVARAGVVGYTF; DNA: TGCAGCGTTGCGAGGGCAGGGGTAGTAGGCTACACCTTC; size: NA; D: NA; J: TRBJ1-2; V: TRBV29-1
CDR3: CAWTPRGNPSSYNSPLHF; DNA: TGTGCCTGGACCCCAAGAGGGAACCCGAGCTCCTATAATTCACCCCTCCACTTT; size: once; D: NA; J: TRBJ1-6; V: TRBV30
CDR3: CATSDGFEGYTF; DNA: TGTGCCACCAGCGACGGGTTCGAGGGCTACACCTTC; size: NA; D: NA; J: TRBJ1-2; V: TRBV24-1
CDR3: CSAAGSGYGYTF; DNA: TGCAGCGCGGCAGGGTCTGGATATGGCTACACCTTC; size: NA; D: NA; J: TRBJ1-2; V: TRBV29-1
CDR3: CASSLTGGGNSPLHF; DNA: TGCGCCAGCAGCTTAACAGGGGGAGGTAATTCACCCCTCCACTTT; size: NA; D: TRBD1; J: TRBJ1-6; V: TRBV5-1
CDR3: CATSDSRTGGNEKLFF; DNA: TGTGCCACCAGTGATTCCAGGACAGGGGGGAATGAAAAACTGTTTTTT; size: NA; D: TRBD1; J: TRBJ1-4; V: TRBV24-1
CDR3: CATRRDGRTGELFF; DNA: TGTGCCACCCGACGGGACGGGAGAACCGGGGAGCTGTTTTTT; size: NA; D: NA; J: TRBJ2-2; V: TRBV24-1
CDR3: CSAKGQGRHYGYTF; DNA: TGCAGCGCTAAGGGACAGGGAAGGCACTATGGCTACACCTTC; size: once; D: TRBD1; J: TRBJ1-2; V: TRBV29-1
CDR3: CASRGQVSNQPQHF; DNA: TGTGCCAGTAGGGGACAGGTTAGCAATCAGCCCCAGCATTTT; size: NA; D: TRBD1; J: TRBJ1-5; V: TRBV19
CDR3: CASSQEPNTGGTYNSPLHF; DNA: TGTGCCAGCAGCCAAGAACCGAACACAGGGGGCACCTATAATTCACCCCTCCACTTT; size: NA; D: TRBD1; J: TRBJ1-6; V: TRBV4-2
CDR3: CASSPQTGQSGELFF; DNA: TGCGCCAGCAGCCCCCAGACAGGGCAGTCCGGGGAGCTGTTTTTT; size: NA; D: TRBD1; J: TRBJ2-2; V: TRBV5-1
CDR3: CASSSGGTGDEKLFF; DNA: TGTGCCAGCAGTTCAGGGGGGACAGGGGATGAAAAACTGTTTTTT; size: few; D: TRBD1; J: TRBJ1-4; V: TRBV28